The 6 T cell receptor beta chains below were found in one sample sequenced in a study of T cell changes during pregnancy in multiple sclerosis. Repertoires were generated with immunoSEQ multiplex PCR, while TCRdb's copy carries only in-frame clones and drops some. The table shows 30,000 to 40,000 clones, with 91% occurring only once. The sample was CD4+ T cells from peripheral blood mononuclear cells, taken in the second trimester of pregnancy. The source is a female donor in good health, enrolled as a control in a pregnancy study.

The rearrangement links TRBV7-9 to TRBJ2-2; D may be TRBD1 (5 bases). V dropped 5 bases and J dropped 6 bases, with 10 bases sitting between them. The CDR3 runs 13 residues. Germline-derived CDR1 and CDR2 are SEHNR and FQNEAQ (reference sequence). This CDR3 reads CASSLQTAGELFF. CDR3 bases: TGTGCCAGCAGCCTCCAGACAGCCGGGGAGCTGTTTTTT.

In DNA, the CDR3 is TGTGCCAGTAGTGTCCACAGCCCTATCTATGGCTACACCTTC. Amino acid sequence: CASSVHSPIYGYTF. The chain employs TRBV19 and TRBJ1-2; D remains unclear. This CDR3 has 14 amino acids. CDR1 is LNHDA and CDR2 is SQIVND in the germline V gene (reference sequence). V was pared by 5 bases and J by 4 bases, with 14 bases between.

The chain has TRBV5-5 and TRBJ2-7; 8 nucleotides agree with TRBD2. The ends lost 3 bases at V and 3 bases at J; junction bases unmatched: 2. CDR1 and CDR2 (germline): SGHKS, YYEKEE (reference sequence). The CDR3 has 13 residues. This chain's CDR3 is CASSSGGIYEQYF. In nucleotides, the CDR3 is TGTGCCAGCAGCTCGGGAGGGATCTACGAGCAGTACTTC. Full variable domain (remainder filled in from reference TRBV5-5 and TRBJ2-7): DAGVTQSPTHLIKTRGQQVTLRCSPISGHKSVSWYQQVLGQGPQFIFQYYEKEERGRGNFPDRFSARQFPNYSSELNVNALLLGDSALYLCASSSGGIYEQYFGPGTRLTVT.

The rearrangement uses TRBV4-3 and TRBJ2-2; a possible D gene is TRBD1 (6 bases). Per the germline V gene, CDR1 is LGHNA and CDR2 is YSLEER. Trimming pared 4 bases from V and 8 bases from J, leaving 11 bases between. CDR3 length: 13 residues. CDR3 sequence (DNA): TGCGCCAGCAGCCGAGGGGGTCAGGGGGAGCTGTTTTTT. It encodes CASSRGGQGELFF.

The V call is TRBV5-8, the J call TRBJ1-1, with no clear D. With 1 base removed from V and 1 base from J, the gap between germline ends came to 8 bases. The length of the CDR3 is 14 residues. Germline CDR1 and CDR2: SGHTS and YDEGEE. The chain's CDR3 is CASSLWRANTEAFF. The CDR3 DNA reads TGTGCCAGCAGCTTGTGGAGGGCGAACACTGAAGCTTTCTTT.

The rearrangement joins TRBV29-1 to TRBJ1-2, with D possibly being TRBD1 (6 bases). The CDR3 has 12 residues. Trimming shortened V by 3 bases and J by 4 bases, and 9 bases separated the two germline ends. Germline-derived CDR1 and CDR2 are SQVTM and ANQGSEA. CDR3 in amino acids: CSVDTGLYGYTF. DNA for the CDR3: TGCAGCGTTGATACAGGGCTCTATGGCTACACCTTC.